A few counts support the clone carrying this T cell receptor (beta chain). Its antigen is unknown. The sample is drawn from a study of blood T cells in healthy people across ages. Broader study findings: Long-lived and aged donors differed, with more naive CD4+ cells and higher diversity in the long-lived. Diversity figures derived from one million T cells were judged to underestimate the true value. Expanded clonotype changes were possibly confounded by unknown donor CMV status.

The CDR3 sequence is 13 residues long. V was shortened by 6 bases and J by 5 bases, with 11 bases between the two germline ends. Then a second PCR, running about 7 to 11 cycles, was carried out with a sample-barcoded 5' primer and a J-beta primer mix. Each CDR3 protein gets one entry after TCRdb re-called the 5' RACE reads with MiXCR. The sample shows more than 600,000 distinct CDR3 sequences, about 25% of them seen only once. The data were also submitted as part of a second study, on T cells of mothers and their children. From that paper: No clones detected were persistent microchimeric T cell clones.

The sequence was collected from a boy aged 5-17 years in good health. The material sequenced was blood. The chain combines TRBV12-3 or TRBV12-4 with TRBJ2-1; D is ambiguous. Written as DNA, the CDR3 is TGTGCCAGCAGGCACGCCAGGAACAATGAGCAGTTCTTC. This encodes CASRHARNNEQFF.